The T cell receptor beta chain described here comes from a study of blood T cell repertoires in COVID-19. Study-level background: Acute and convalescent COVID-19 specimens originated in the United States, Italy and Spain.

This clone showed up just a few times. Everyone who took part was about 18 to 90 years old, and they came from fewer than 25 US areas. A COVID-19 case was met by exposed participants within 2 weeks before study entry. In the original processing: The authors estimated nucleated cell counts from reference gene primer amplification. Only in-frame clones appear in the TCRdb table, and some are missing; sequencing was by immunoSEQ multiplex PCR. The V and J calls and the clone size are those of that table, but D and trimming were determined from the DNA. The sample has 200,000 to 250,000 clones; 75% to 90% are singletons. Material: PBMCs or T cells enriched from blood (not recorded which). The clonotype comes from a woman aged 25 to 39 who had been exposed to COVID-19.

The CDR3 region has the DNA TGTGCCAGCAGTGAAGCGTCTTATAGGGGCGAGCAGTACTTC. Its protein is CASSEASYRGEQYF. The V and J genes are TRBV6-1 and TRBJ2-7; tentative D call: TRBD1 (5 bases). The CDR3 spans 14 residues. Germline CDR1 is MNHNS and CDR2 is SASEGT. Between the trimmed V and J ends, which lost 0 bases and 6 bases, there was a span of 12 bases.